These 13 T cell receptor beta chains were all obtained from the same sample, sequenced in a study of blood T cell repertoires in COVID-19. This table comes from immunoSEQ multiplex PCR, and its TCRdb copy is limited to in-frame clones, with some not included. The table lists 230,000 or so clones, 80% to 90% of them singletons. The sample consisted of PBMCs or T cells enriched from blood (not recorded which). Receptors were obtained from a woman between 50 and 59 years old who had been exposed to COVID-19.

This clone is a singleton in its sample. This chain's CDR3 is CASRTPGAGNTEAFF. The CDR3 nucleotides read TGTGCCAGTAGGACACCAGGGGCCGGAAACACTGAAGCTTTCTTT. V usage is TRBV19 and J usage is TRBJ1-1; D may be TRBD1 (6 bases). With 6 bases removed from V and 2 bases from J, the gap between germline ends came to 16 bases. This CDR3 spans 15 amino acids. Germline-derived CDR1 and CDR2 are LNHDA and SQIVND (reference sequence).

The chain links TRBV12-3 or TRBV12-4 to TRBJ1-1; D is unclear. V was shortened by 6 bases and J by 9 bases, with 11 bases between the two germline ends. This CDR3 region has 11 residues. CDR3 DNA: TGTGCCAGCAGGCTAGTTGATAAAGCTTTCTTT. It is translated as CASRLVDKAFF.

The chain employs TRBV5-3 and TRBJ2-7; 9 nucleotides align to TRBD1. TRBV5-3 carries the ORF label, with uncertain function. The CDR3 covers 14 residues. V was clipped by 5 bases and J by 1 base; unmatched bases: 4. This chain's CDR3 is CARSLQGASYEQYF. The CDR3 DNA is TGTGCCAGAAGTCTACAGGGGGCGTCCTACGAGCAGTACTTC.

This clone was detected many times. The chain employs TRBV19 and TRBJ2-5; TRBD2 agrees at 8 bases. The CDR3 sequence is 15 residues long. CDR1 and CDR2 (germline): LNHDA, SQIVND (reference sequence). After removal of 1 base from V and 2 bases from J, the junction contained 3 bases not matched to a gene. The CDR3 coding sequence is TGTGCCAGTAGTATAGCCCCGGGGGGGCAAGAGACCCAGTACTTC. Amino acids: CASSIAPGGQETQYF.

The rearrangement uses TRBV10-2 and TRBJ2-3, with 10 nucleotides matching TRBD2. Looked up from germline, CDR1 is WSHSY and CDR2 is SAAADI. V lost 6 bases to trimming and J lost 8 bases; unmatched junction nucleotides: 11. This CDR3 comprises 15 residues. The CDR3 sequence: CASRDLAGAQGTQYF. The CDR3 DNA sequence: TGCGCCAGCAGAGACCTAGCGGGGGCCCAAGGTACGCAGTATTTT.

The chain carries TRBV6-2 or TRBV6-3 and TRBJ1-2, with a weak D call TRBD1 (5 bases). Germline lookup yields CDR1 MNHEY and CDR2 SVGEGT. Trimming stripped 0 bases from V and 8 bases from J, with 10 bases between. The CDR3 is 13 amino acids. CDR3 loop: CASSYSKGAGYTF. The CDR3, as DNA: TGTGCCAGCAGTTACTCGAAAGGGGCCGGCTACACCTTC.

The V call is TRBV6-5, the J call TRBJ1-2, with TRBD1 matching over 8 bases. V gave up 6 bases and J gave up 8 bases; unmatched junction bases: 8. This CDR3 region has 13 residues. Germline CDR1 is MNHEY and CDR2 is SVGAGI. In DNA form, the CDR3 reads TGTGCCAGCAGGGTCGGACAGGGAGGCGGCTACACCTTC. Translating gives CASRVGQGGGYTF.

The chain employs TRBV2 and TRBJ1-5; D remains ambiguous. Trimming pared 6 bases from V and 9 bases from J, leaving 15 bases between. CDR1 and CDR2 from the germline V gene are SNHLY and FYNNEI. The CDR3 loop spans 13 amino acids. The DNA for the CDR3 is TGTGCCAGCAGGGAGGGTGGGGATCGGCCCCAGCATTTT. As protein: CASREGGDRPQHF. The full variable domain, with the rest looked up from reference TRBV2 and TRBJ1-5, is EPEVTQTPSHQVTQMGQEVILRCVPISNHLYFYWYRQILGQKVEFLVSFYNNEISEKSEIFDDQFSVERPDGSNFTLKIRSTKLEDSAMYFCASREGGDRPQHFGDGTRLSIL.

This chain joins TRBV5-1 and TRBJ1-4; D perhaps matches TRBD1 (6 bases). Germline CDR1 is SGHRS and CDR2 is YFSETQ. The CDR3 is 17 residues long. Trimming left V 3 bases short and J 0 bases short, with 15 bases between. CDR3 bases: TGCGCCAGCAGCTCCCAGGGGCGTAGGGCAACTAATGAAAAACTGTTTTTT. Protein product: CASSSQGRRATNEKLFF.

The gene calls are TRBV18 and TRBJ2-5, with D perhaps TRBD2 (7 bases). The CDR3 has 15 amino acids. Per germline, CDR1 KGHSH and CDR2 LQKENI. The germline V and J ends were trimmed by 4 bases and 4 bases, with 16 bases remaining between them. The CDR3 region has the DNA TGTGCCAGCTCACAAAACTCGGGGGGCCGAGAGACCCAGTACTTC. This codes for CASSQNSGGRETQYF.

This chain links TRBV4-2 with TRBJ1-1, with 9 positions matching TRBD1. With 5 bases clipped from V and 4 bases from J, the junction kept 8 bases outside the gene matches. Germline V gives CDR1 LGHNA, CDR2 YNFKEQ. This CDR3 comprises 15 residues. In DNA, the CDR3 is TGTGCCAGCAGCAAGCCCGGGACAGGGAGCACTGAAGCTTTCTTT. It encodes CASSKPGTGSTEAFF.

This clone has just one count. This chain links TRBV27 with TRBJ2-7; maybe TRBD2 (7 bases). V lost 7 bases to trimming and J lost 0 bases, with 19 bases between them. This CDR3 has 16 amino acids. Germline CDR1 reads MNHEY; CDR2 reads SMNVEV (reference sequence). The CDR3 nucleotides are TGTGCCAGCACTCGACGCGGCGGGGGCCCCTCCTACGAGCAGTACTTC. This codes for CASTRRGGGPSYEQYF.

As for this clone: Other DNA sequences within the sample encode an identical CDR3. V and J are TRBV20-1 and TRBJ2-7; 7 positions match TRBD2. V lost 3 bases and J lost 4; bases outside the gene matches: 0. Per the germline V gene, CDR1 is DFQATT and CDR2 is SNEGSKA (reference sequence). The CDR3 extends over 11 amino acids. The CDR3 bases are TGCAGTGCTAGGGGAGGGTACGAGCAGTACTTC. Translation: CSARGGYEQYF.